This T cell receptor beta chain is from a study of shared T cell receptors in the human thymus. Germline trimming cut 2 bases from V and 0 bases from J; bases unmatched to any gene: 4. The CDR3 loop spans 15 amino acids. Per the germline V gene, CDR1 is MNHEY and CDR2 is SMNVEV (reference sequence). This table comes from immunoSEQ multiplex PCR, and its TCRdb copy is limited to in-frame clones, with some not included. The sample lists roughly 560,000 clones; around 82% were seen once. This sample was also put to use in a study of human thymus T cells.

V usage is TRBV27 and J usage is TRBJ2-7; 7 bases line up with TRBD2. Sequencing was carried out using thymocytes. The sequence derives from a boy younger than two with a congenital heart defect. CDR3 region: CASSLSGIDSYEQYF. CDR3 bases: TGTGCCAGCAGTTTAAGCGGGATCGACTCCTACGAGCAGTACTTC.